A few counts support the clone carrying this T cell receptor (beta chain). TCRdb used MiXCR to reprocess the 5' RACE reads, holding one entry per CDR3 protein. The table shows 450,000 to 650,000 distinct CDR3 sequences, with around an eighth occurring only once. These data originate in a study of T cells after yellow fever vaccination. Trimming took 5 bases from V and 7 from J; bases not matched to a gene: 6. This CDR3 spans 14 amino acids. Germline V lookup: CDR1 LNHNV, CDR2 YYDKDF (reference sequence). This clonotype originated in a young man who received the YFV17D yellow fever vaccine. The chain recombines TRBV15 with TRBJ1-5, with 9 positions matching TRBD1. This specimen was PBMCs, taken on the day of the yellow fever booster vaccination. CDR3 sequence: CATSGTGSWQPQHF. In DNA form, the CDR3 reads TGTGCCACCAGCGGGACAGGGAGCTGGCAGCCCCAGCATTTT.